This T cell receptor beta chain was sequenced for a study of OX40 agonist ivuxolimab in advanced cancers. Overall study context: The mean age was roughly 60 years, ranging from roughly 23 to 79, with around four fifths of participants male. Three patients responded partially, comprising one with hepatocellular carcinoma and two with cutaneous melanoma. General study results and limits: CD4+ T cells averaged fewer expanded clones than CD8+ T cells. At 0.1 to 3.0 mg/kg and by week 6, clonal expansion occurred in CD4+ and CD8+ blood T cells.

Measured with immunoSEQ multiplex PCR; TCRdb has only the in-frame clones, and not every one. Among around 50,000 clones listed, 83% were seen once. Per the germline V gene, CDR1 is SEHNR and CDR2 is FQNEAQ (reference sequence). With 6 bases clipped from V and 4 bases from J, the junction kept 9 bases outside the gene matches. The CDR3 consists of 16 residues. Points on this clone: As yet, its antigen is unknown.

The material was CD4+ or CD8+ T cells sorted from blood, obtained in a trial of the OX40 agonist ivuxolimab. The sequence was collected from an adult with an advanced solid tumor such as melanoma, head and neck, liver or kidney cancer. V gene TRBV7-9 combines with J gene TRBJ1-1, with 12 nucleotides matching TRBD1. The CDR3 loop reads CASSFRDRGLGTEAFF. The DNA of the CDR3 is TGTGCCAGCAGTTTCCGGGACAGGGGGCTGGGCACTGAAGCTTTCTTT. Variable domain in full (rest from reference TRBV7-9 and TRBJ1-1): DTGVSQNPRHKITKRGQNVTFRCDPISEHNRLYWYRQTLGQGPEFLTYFQNEAQLEKSRLLSDRFSAERPKGSFSTLEIQRTEQGDSAMYLCASSFRDRGLGTEAFFGQGTRLTVV.